The 27 T cell receptor beta chains given below trace back to one sample, sequenced in a study of human T cells and chemical hapten exposure. TCRdb re-called the RACE reads through MiXCR, storing one row per CDR3 protein. The sample includes over 65,000 distinct CDR3 sequences, under 14% of them seen just once. As for time point: patch test 2, 6 weeks after DPC sensitization. Indicated treatment: therapeutic diphenylcyclopropenone sensitization with weekly scalp DPC. The material was whole blood, obtained in connection with sensitization to the hapten diphenylcyclopropenone (DPC). The receptors here all came from a man aged 18 to 30 with alopecia areata. Some clones in this sample may be carry-over from other donors' samples.

CDR3 nucleotide sequence: TGCGCCAGCAGCCCGGCCCAGAACACCGGGGAGCTGTTTTTT. Protein sequence: CASSPAQNTGELFF. This chain joins TRBV5-1 and TRBJ2-2; unclear D gene. Germline V gene data show CDR1 as SGHRS and CDR2 as YFSETQ. CDR3 length: 14 residues. Between the trimmed V and J ends, which lost 4 bases and 1 base, there was a span of 8 bases.

This clonotype was observed a handful of times. This chain uses TRBV20-1 with TRBJ1-6, with a weak D call TRBD1 (5 bases). With 6 bases removed from V and 8 bases from J, the gap between germline ends came to 20 bases. The CDR3 runs 15 residues. Germline-derived CDR1 and CDR2 are DFQATT and SNEGSKA (reference sequence). CDR3 loop: CSAPPRRGLDSPLHF. The DNA of the CDR3 is TGCAGTGCCCCCCCCAGGCGGGGACTTGATTCACCCCTCCACTTT.

This clonotype was detected ten times or more. The chain combines TRBV7-3 with TRBJ1-2; D is possibly TRBD1 (6 bases). Trimming left V 2 bases short and J 8 bases short, with 9 bases between. From germline, CDR1 is SGHTA and CDR2 FQGTGA. There are 12 residues in the CDR3. In DNA, the CDR3 is TGTGCCAGCAGCTTACCAGGGGAGGGCTACACCTTC. This encodes CASSLPGEGYTF.

This chain uses TRBV3-1 with TRBJ2-7; D not resolved. Germline V gene lookup returns CDR1 LGHDT and CDR2 YNNKEL (reference sequence). The ends were cut back, 0 bases at V and 3 bases at J, with 9 bases in the middle. The CDR3 has 14 residues. This CDR3 is CASSQDGNRYEQYF. The CDR3 bases are TGTGCCAGCAGCCAAGATGGAAACCGCTACGAGCAGTACTTC.

This clonotype was found a few times. This rearrangement joins TRBV9 to TRBJ2-3; D remains unclear. Germline V lookup: CDR1 SGDLS, CDR2 YYNGEE. V was shortened by 0 bases and J by 0 bases, with 8 bases between the two germline ends. The CDR3 loop spans 15 amino acids. The CDR3 DNA reads as TGTGCCAGCAGCGTAGTAGCAGCTAGCACAGATACGCAGTATTTT. Its protein is CASSVVAASTDTQYF.

This clonotype occurred many times. The V and J genes are TRBV7-7 and TRBJ2-5; D not resolved. CDR1 SSHAT and CDR2 FNYEAQ come from the germline V gene (reference sequence). The CDR3 loop spans 13 amino acids. The V gene lost 4 bases and the J gene lost 4 bases, with 10 bases spanning the gap. The CDR3 sequence is CASSSGHLETQYF. CDR3 DNA: TGTGCCAGCAGCTCTGGGCATCTAGAGACCCAGTACTTC.

In this sample, this clonotype turned up a few times. The chain employs TRBV19 and TRBJ1-5; 8 bases map to TRBD1. Germline trimming cut 8 bases from V and 3 bases from J; bases unmatched to any gene: 3. The CDR3 runs 13 residues. Germline values: CDR1 LNHDA, CDR2 SQIVND (reference sequence). The DNA for the CDR3 is TGTGCCAGTGGACAGGGAGACAATCAGCCCCAGCATTTT. Translated: CASGQGDNQPQHF.

The V call is TRBV3-1, the J call TRBJ1-5; 8 nucleotides line up with TRBD1. V gave up 4 bases and J gave up 3 bases; unmatched junction bases: 11. This CDR3 has 17 residues. Germline-derived CDR1 and CDR2 are LGHDT and YNNKEL (reference sequence). The CDR3 DNA reads as TGTGCCAGCAGCCTCAATCCGACAGGGGCCTACAATCAGCCCCAGCATTTT. Protein product: CASSLNPTGAYNQPQHF.

This clonotype was detected only a few times. The V and J genes are TRBV6-5 and TRBJ1-1; D is possibly TRBD1 (5 bases). CDR3 length: 14 amino acids. In germline, CDR1 is MNHEY, CDR2 SVGAGI. V lost 0 bases, J lost 7 bases, and 12 bases lay in between. In nucleotides, the CDR3 is TGTGCCAGCAGTTACTCGAGGCAGGGCTATGAAGCTTTCTTT. It is translated as CASSYSRQGYEAFF.

The sample holds many counts of this clonotype. This chain links TRBV29-1 with TRBJ2-5; TRBD1 or TRBD2 may be the D gene (6 bases each). Germline CDR1 SQVTM, CDR2 ANQGSEA. The CDR3 covers 13 residues. V was clipped by 3 bases and J by 1 base, with 9 bases between them. CDR3 amino acids: CSVDRGAQETQYF. CDR3 nucleotides: TGCAGCGTTGATAGGGGGGCCCAAGAGACCCAGTACTTC.

V is TRBV7-2 and J is TRBJ2-7, with 7 bases that match TRBD1. CDR1 is SGHTA and CDR2 is FQGNSA in the germline V gene. The CDR3 is 14 residues long. With 7 bases clipped from V and 3 bases from J, the junction kept 9 bases outside the gene matches. The CDR3 region has the DNA TGTGCCAGCACTTACAGGGGATCCGACTACGAGCAGTACTTC. It specifies CASTYRGSDYEQYF.

The V gene is TRBV29-1, the J gene TRBJ2-7; TRBD1 matches 7 bases. V lost 7 bases and J lost 3; bases outside the gene matches: 3. Germline CDR1 SQVTM, CDR2 ANQGSEA. This CDR3 has 11 residues. The CDR3 DNA reads as TGCAGCGCCGGGACAGACTACGAGCAGTACTTC. It codes for CSAGTDYEQYF.

This clonotype was observed at least ten times. This chain's CDR3 is CASSQGRAASYEQYF. The CDR3, as DNA: TGCGCCAGCAGCCAAGGCAGGGCTGCTTCCTACGAGCAGTACTTC. The chain combines TRBV4-1 with TRBJ2-7, with D possibly matching TRBD1 (5 bases). Germline CDR1 MGHRA, CDR2 YSYEKL. V lost 1 base to trimming and J lost 1 base, with 11 bases between them. There are 15 residues in the CDR3.

This rearrangement joins TRBV5-5 to TRBJ1-2; D unresolved. This CDR3 has 14 residues. Deletions cut 1 base from V and 1 base from J, with 8 bases between. Germline CDR1 and CDR2: SGHKS and YYEKEE (reference sequence). The CDR3 is CASSLYFDNYGYTF. The DNA for the CDR3 is TGTGCCAGCAGCTTGTATTTCGATAACTATGGCTACACCTTC.

This clonotype has a count of ten or more. The CDR3 coding sequence is TGTGCCAGCAGCCCGGGACTACACTACGAGCAGTACTTC. This sequence encodes CASSPGLHYEQYF. The V gene is TRBV7-3, the J gene TRBJ2-7, with TRBD2 matching over 7 bases. The CDR3 sequence is 13 residues long. Trimming cost V 5 bases and J 3 bases; bases outside gene matches: 4. CDR1 and CDR2 from the germline V gene are SGHTA and FQGTGA.

This clonotype has only a few counts. The rearrangement uses TRBV6-6 and TRBJ1-5; maybe TRBD1 (5 bases). The CDR3 sequence is 14 residues long. V shed 8 bases and J shed 7 bases, with 18 bases lying between them. The germline V gene has CDR1 MNHNY and CDR2 SVGAGI (reference sequence). The CDR3, as DNA: TGTGCCAGCCCCATGGGGCACAGCCACCAGCCCCAGCATTTT. The encoded protein is CASPMGHSHQPQHF.

The chain uses TRBV25-1 and TRBJ1-1, with TRBD1 identical over 8 bases. The CDR3 extends over 15 amino acids. Germline CDR1 reads MGHDK; CDR2 reads SYGVNS. The V segment lost 8 bases and the J segment 0 bases; nucleotides outside the gene matches: 8. In nucleotides, the CDR3 is TGTGCCAGCCCTGCTGGGGACAGGATGAACACTGAAGCTTTCTTT. Translating gives CASPAGDRMNTEAFF.

The table lists this clonotype with many counts. The V gene is TRBV2, the J gene TRBJ2-1; tentative D call: TRBD2 (5 bases). V lost 3 bases to trimming and J lost 1 base, with 7 bases between them. From germline, CDR1 is SNHLY and CDR2 FYNNEI. The CDR3 spans 14 residues. Here the CDR3 reads CASSERESYNEQFF. In DNA form, the CDR3 reads TGTGCCAGCAGTGAGAGGGAGTCCTACAATGAGCAGTTCTTC.

This clonotype was seen many times. The V call is TRBV11-2, the J call TRBJ2-1, with a tentative D call TRBD2 (7 bases). The CDR3 sequence is 13 residues long. V was shortened by 6 bases and J by 7 bases, with 13 bases between the two germline ends. The germline V gene has CDR1 SGHAT and CDR2 FQNNGV. The CDR3 region has the DNA TGTGCCAGCAGGGTGGGGGGGCGAAATGAGCAGTTCTTC. Translated: CASRVGGRNEQFF.

This clonotype was seen at least ten times. The V and J genes are TRBV20-1 and TRBJ2-7; D unresolved. Trimming removed 1 base at V and 1 base at J, with 8 bases between. Germline V lookup: CDR1 DFQATT, CDR2 SNEGSKA (reference sequence). This CDR3 comprises 13 residues. The CDR3: CSARVAGSYEQYV. Here the CDR3 DNA reads TGCAGTGCTAGAGTGGCAGGTTCCTACGAGCAGTACGTC.

This clonotype appeared many times. The chain combines TRBV7-3 with TRBJ2-3; D is unresolved. Germline loops: CDR1 SGHTA, CDR2 FQGTGA. This CDR3 comprises 12 residues. The V and J ends lost 2 bases and 5 bases respectively, with 5 bases between them. In nucleotides, the CDR3 is TGTGCCAGCAGCTTATTGGTAGATACGCAGTATTTT. The encoded protein is CASSLLVDTQYF.

The sample holds a few counts of this clonotype. The J gene is TRBJ2-5, the V gene TRBV7-9; D is ambiguous. The CDR3 is made up of 13 amino acids. V lost 1 base, J lost 2 bases, and 5 bases lay in between. Germline CDR1 is SEHNR and CDR2 is FQNEAQ (reference sequence). CDR3 region: CASSLEFQETQYF. CDR3 sequence (DNA): TGTGCCAGCAGCTTAGAGTTTCAAGAGACCCAGTACTTC.

A few counts support this clonotype. The genes are TRBV3-1 and TRBJ2-7; TRBD1 or TRBD2 may be the D gene (5 bases each). V shed 1 base and J shed 2 bases, with 12 bases lying between them. The CDR3 runs to 15 residues. Germline V CDR1 and CDR2: LGHDT, YNNKEL (reference sequence). The chain's CDR3 is CASSQGAGAAYEQYF. As DNA, the CDR3 is TGTGCCAGCAGCCAAGGGGCCGGGGCGGCCTACGAGCAGTACTTC.

This clonotype has more than one count but fewer than ten. V usage is TRBV2 and J usage is TRBJ2-5; D is undetermined. V was trimmed by 6 bases and J by 5 bases, leaving 16 bases between them. Germline loops: CDR1 SNHLY, CDR2 FYNNEI. CDR3 length: 14 residues. In nucleotides, the CDR3 is TGTGCCAGCAGGGATACAACGGCCGGGGAGACCCAGTACTTC. Translated, it gives CASRDTTAGETQYF.

J is TRBJ1-5 and V is TRBV20-1; TRBD1 agrees at 9 bases. This CDR3 is 16 amino acids long. V shed 6 bases and J 1 base; nucleotides not matched to a gene: 10. In germline, CDR1 is DFQATT, CDR2 SNEGSKA (reference sequence). CDR3 DNA: TGCAGTGCCAACCGGGACAGGGTGAGGAGCAATCAGCCCCAGCATTTT. Protein sequence: CSANRDRVRSNQPQHF.

This clonotype was seen ten or more times. The rearrangement links TRBV4-1 to TRBJ2-4; a possible D gene is TRBD1 (7 bases). CDR1 is MGHRA, CDR2 YSYEKL, per germline. Between the trimmed V and J ends, which lost 4 bases and 4 bases, there was a span of 14 bases. The CDR3 is 15 residues long. CDR3: CASSPGGGWKNIQYF. As DNA, the CDR3 is TGCGCCAGCAGCCCCGGAGGGGGCTGGAAAAACATTCAGTACTTC.

The chain is built from TRBV20-1 and TRBJ1-2; D uncertain. This CDR3 has 11 amino acids. Per germline, CDR1 DFQATT and CDR2 SNEGSKA (reference sequence). Between the trimmed V and J ends, which lost 5 bases and 4 bases, there was a span of 8 bases. CDR3 nucleotides: TGCAGTGCTCCCGGGCCCTATGGCTACACCTTC. This codes for CSAPGPYGYTF.